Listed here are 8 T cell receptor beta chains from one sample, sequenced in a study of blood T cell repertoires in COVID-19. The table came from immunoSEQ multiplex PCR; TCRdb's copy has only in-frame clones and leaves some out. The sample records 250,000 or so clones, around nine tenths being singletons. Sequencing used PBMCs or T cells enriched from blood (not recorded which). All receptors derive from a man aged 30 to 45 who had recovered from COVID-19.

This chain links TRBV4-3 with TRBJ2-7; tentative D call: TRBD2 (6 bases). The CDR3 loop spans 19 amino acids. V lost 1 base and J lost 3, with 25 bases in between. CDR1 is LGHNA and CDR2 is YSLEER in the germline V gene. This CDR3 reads CASSQVTGELGLPGYEQYF. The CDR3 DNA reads TGCGCCAGCAGCCAAGTAACGGGAGAGCTGGGGCTCCCGGGCTACGAGCAGTACTTC.

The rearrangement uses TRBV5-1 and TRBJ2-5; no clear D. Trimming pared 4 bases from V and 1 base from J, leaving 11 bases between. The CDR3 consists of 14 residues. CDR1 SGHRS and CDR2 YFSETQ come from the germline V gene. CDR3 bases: TGCGCCAGCAGCCCCGACAACCTCCAAGAGACCCAGTACTTC. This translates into CASSPDNLQETQYF.

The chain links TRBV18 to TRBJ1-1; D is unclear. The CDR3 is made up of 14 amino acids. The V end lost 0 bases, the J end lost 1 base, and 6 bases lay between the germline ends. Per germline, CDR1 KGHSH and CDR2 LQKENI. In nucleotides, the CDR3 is TGTGCCAGCTCACCACCGTCGGGGAACACTGAAGCTTTCTTT. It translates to CASSPPSGNTEAFF.

The CDR3 here is CSADRAEQFF. CDR3 bases: TGCAGTGCCGACAGGGCCGAGCAGTTCTTC. This chain connects TRBV20-1 to TRBJ2-1; TRBD1 matches 7 bases. The V segment lost 6 bases and the J segment 10 bases; nucleotides outside the gene matches: 3. CDR1 DFQATT and CDR2 SNEGSKA come from the germline V gene (reference sequence). The CDR3 totals 10 residues.

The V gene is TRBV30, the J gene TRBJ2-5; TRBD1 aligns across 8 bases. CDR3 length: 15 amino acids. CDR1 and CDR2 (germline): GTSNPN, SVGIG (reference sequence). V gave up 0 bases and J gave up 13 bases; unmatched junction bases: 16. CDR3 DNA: TGTGCCTGGAGTGTACAGGGGAGGACAGGGCGCCTCGGGTACTTC. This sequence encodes CAWSVQGRTGRLGYF.

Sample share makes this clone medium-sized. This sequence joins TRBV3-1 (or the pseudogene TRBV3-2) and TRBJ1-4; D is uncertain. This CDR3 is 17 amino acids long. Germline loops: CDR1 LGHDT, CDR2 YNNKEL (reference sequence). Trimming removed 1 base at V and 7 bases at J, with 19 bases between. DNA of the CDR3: TGTGCCAGCAGCCAAGGTGCGTTAGTAGATGTCGGTGAAAAACTGTTTTTT. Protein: CASSQGALVDVGEKLFF.

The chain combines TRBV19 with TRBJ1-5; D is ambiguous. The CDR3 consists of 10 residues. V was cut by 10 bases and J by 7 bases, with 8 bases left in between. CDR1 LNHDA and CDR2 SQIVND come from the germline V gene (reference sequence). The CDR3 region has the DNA TGTGCCACACATAAGCAGCCCCAGCATTTT. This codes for CATHKQPQHF.

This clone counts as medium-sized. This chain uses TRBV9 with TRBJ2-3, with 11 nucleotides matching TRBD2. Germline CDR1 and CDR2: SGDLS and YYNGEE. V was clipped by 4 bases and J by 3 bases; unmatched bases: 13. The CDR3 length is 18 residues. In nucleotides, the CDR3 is TGTGCCAGCAGCCCCCGGACTAGCGGGCCCCATGTGACAGATACGCAGTATTTT. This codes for CASSPRTSGPHVTDTQYF.